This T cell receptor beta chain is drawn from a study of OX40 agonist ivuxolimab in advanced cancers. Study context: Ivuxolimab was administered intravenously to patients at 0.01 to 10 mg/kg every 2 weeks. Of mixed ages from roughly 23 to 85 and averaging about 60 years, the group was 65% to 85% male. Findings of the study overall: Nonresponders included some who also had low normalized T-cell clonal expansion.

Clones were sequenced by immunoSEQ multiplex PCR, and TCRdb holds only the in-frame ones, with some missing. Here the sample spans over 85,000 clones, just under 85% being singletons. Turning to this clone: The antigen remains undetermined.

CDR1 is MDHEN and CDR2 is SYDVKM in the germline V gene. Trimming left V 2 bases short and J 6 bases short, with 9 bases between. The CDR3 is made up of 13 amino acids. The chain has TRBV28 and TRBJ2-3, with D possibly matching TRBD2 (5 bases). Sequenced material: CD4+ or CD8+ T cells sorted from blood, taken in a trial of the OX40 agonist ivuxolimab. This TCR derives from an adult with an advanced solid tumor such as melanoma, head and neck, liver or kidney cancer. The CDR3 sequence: CASSLTRRDTQYF. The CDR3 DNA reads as TGTGCCAGCAGTTTAACTAGGCGGGATACGCAGTATTTT.